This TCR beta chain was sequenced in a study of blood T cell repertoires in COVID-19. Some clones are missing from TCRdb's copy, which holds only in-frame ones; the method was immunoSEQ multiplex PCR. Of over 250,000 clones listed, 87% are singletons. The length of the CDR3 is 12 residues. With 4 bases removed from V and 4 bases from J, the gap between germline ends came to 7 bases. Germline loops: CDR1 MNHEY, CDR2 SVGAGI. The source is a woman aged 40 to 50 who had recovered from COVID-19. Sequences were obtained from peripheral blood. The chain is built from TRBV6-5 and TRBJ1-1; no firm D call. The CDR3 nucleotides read TGTGCCAGCAGTTCATACACCACTGAAGCTTTCTTT. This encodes CASSSYTTEAFF.